This TCR beta chain was sequenced for a study of blood T cells in healthy people across ages. The germline V gene has CDR1 DFQATT and CDR2 SNEGSKA (reference sequence). The CDR3 runs to 16 residues. Trimming stripped 3 bases from V and 1 base from J, with 15 bases between. Individuals who donated were healthy Caucasians from Russia aged about 6 to 100. The authors ran a second PCR of about 6 to 11 cycles using a sample-barcoded 5' primer and a J-beta primer mix. MiXCR, applied by TCRdb to the 5' RACE reads, yields one record per CDR3 protein. The sample has about 1,500,000 distinct CDR3 sequences, roughly 30% seen once.

The origin of this receptor is a woman aged 30 to 39 in good health. This chain links TRBV20-1 with TRBJ1-4, with D possibly being TRBD1 (6 bases). The sample was blood. DNA of the CDR3: TGCAGTGCTAGTGCCTCCCAGGGGCAAACTAATGAAAAACTGTTTTTT. Translated: CSASASQGQTNEKLFF.